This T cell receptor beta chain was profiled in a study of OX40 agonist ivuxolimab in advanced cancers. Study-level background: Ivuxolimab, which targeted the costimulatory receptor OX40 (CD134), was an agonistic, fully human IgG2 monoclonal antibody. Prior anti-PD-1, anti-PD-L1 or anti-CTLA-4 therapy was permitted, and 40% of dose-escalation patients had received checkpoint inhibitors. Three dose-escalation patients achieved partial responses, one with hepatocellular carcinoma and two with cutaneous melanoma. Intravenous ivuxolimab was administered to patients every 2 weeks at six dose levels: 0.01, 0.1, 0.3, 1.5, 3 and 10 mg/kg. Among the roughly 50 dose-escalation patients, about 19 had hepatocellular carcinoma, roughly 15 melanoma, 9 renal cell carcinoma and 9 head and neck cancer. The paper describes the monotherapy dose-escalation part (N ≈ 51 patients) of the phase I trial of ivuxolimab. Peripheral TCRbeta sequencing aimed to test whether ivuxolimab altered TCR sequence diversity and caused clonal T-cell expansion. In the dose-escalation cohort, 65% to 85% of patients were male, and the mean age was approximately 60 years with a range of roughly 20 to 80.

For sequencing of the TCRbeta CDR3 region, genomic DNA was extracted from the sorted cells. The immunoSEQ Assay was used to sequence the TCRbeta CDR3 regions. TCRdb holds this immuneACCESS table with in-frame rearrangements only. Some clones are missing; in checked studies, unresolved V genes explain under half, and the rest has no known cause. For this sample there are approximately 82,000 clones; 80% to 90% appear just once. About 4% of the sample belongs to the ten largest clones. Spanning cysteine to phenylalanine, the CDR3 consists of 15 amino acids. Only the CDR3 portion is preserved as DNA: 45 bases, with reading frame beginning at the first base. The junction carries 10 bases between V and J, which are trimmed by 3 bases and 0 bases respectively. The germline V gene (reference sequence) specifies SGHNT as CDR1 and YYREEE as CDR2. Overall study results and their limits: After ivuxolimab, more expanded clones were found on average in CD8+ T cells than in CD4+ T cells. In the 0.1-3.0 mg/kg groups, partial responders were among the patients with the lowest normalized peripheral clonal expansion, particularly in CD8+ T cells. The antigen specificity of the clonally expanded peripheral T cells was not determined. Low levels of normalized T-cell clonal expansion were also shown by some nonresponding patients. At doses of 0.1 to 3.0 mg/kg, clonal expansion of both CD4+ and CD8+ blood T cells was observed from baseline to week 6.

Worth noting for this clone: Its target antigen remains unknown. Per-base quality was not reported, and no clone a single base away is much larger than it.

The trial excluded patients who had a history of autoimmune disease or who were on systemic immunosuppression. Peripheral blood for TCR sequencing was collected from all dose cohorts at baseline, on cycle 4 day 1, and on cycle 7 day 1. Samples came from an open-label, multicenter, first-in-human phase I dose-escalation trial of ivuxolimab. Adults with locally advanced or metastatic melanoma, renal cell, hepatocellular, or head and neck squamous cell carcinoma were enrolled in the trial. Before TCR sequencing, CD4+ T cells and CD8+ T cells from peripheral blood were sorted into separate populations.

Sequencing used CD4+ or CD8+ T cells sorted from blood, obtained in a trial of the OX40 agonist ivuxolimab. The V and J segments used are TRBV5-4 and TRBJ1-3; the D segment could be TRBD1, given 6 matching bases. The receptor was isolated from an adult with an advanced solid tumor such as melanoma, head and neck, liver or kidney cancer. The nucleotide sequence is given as TGTGCCAGCAGCTGGGACACCAACTCTGGAAACACCATATATTTT. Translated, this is CASSWDTNSGNTIYF.